A single sample is the source of the 26 T cell receptor beta chains below, sequenced in a study of T cells after yellow fever vaccination. TCRdb processed the 5' RACE reads anew with MiXCR; each CDR3 protein has one entry. This sample has some 290,000 distinct CDR3 sequences, with about 10% found just once. The sample here was CD4+ T cells sorted from PBMCs, taken 45 days after the yellow fever booster vaccination. The source is a young man who received the YFV17D yellow fever vaccine.

This clonotype was detected a few times. The rearrangement links TRBV28 to TRBJ1-5; 11 bases are shared with TRBD1. Germline-derived CDR1 and CDR2 are MDHEN and SYDVKM. This CDR3 region has 14 residues. Germline trimming cut 3 bases from V and 11 bases from J; bases unmatched to any gene: 6. The CDR3 DNA sequence: TGTGCCAGCAGTTTTTCGGGACAGGGGGTTGCCCAGCATTTT. Translating it yields CASSFSGQGVAQHF.

This clonotype has ten or more counts. The CDR3 DNA sequence: TGTGCCAGCAGTTACCAGGGCCCGAACACTGAAGCTTTCTTT. Amino acid sequence: CASSYQGPNTEAFF. The gene calls are TRBV6-2 or TRBV6-3 and TRBJ1-1; TRBD1 is a possible D gene (5 bases). Germline CDR1 MNHEY, CDR2 SVGEGT. This CDR3 spans 14 amino acids. Between the trimmed V and J ends, which lost 2 bases and 1 base, there was a span of 8 bases.

This clonotype has at least ten counts. The genes are TRBV15 and TRBJ1-6; D remains unclear. Trimming took off 0 bases at V and 8 bases at J, with 20 bases between the two ends. In germline, CDR1 is LNHNV, CDR2 YYDKDF (reference sequence). The CDR3 totals 18 residues. The DNA for the CDR3 is TGTGCCACCAGCAGAGACTTGTACACGGGCTCGGTTGATTCACCCCTCCACTTT. The encoded protein is CATSRDLYTGSVDSPLHF. The whole variable domain, filled in from reference TRBV15 and TRBJ1-6, reads DAMVIQNPRYQVTQFGKPVTLSCSQTLNHNVMYWYQQKSSQAPKLLFHYYDKDFNNEADTPDNFQSRRPNTSFCFLDIRSPGLGDTAMYLCATSRDLYTGSVDSPLHFGNGTRLTVT.

Only a few counts were recorded for this clonotype. This rearrangement joins TRBV5-6 to TRBJ2-7; D assignment may be TRBD1 or TRBD2 (6 bases each). V was clipped by 4 bases and J by 2 bases, with 13 bases between them. The germline V gene has CDR1 SGHDT and CDR2 YYEEEE. The CDR3 contains 14 residues. The CDR3 loop reads CASSLTGAAYEQYV. The CDR3 region has the DNA TGTGCCAGCAGCCTGACGGGGGCCGCCTACGAGCAGTACGTC.

This clonotype was found a few times. The V call is TRBV7-3, the J call TRBJ1-5; D might be TRBD1 (6 bases). The CDR3 covers 15 residues. CDR1 SGHTA and CDR2 FQGTGA come from the germline V gene. V lost 5 bases and J lost 1, with 12 bases in between. CDR3 sequence (DNA): TGTGCCAGCAGCCCTACGGGGGGCAGCAATCAGCCCCAGCATTTT. This codes for CASSPTGGSNQPQHF.

This clonotype was counted between two and nine times. The rearrangement links TRBV20-1 to TRBJ2-3; D call uncertain. The CDR3 length is 11 residues. The V end lost 5 bases, the J end lost 4 bases, and 7 bases lay between the germline ends. Per the germline V gene, CDR1 is DFQATT and CDR2 is SNEGSKA (reference sequence). The CDR3 region is CSAPRADTQYF. The DNA of the CDR3 is TGCAGTGCTCCTAGGGCAGATACGCAGTATTTT.

There are a few counts of this clonotype. It is unclear where the CDR3 begins or ends on the DNA, so no DNA is shown, and the CDR3 is as TCRdb lists it. The rearrangement uses TRBV7-3 and TRBJ2-2; no DNA check was done on the table's D call, TRBD2. Germline V lookup: CDR1 SGHTA, CDR2 FQGTGA. The CDR3 has 16 residues if both end residues are counted. CDR3 residues: CASSSSRGGKRGAVFF.

The chain recombines TRBV5-1 with TRBJ2-7; 8 bases line up with TRBD1. The CDR3 spans 15 residues. With V trimmed by 4 bases and J by 5 bases, 11 bases remained unmatched. Germline lookup yields CDR1 SGHRS and CDR2 YFSETQ. CDR3 amino acids: CASSATTGVGNEQYF. CDR3 in DNA: TGCGCCAGCAGCGCTACGACAGGGGTAGGGAACGAGCAGTACTTC.

This clonotype was observed at least ten times. The V gene is TRBV4-1, the J gene TRBJ2-6; maybe TRBD1 (6 bases). The CDR3 is 18 residues long. Germline lookup yields CDR1 MGHRA and CDR2 YSYEKL. V was pared by 6 bases and J by 0 bases, with 18 bases between. CDR3 in amino acids: CASSPWTADHSGANVLTF. The CDR3 DNA sequence: TGCGCCAGCAGTCCCTGGACAGCCGACCACTCTGGGGCCAACGTCCTGACTTTC.

This chain uses TRBV7-2 with TRBJ2-3; D may correspond to TRBD1 or TRBD2 (5 bases each). CDR1 is SGHTA, CDR2 FQGNSA, per germline. The CDR3 extends over 16 amino acids. Deletions cut 5 bases from V and 2 bases from J, with 17 bases between. Here the CDR3 DNA reads TGTGCCAGCAGCGTCGGGACCCCCGCGCCCACAGATACGCAGTATTTT. This translates into CASSVGTPAPTDTQYF.

This clonotype was detected many times. The rearrangement links TRBV21-1 to TRBJ2-7; the table's TRBD2 call for D was not verified on the DNA. TRBV21-1 counts as a pseudogene. CDR3 length equals 15 residues. In nucleotides, the CDR3 is TGTGCCAGCAGCAATCTAGCGGGGTGGTCCTACGAGCAGTACGTC. It translates to CASSNLAGWSYEQYV.

The sample holds a few counts of this clonotype. The chain carries TRBV4-2 and TRBJ2-3; 8 nucleotides agree with TRBD2. CDR3 length: 17 amino acids. Germline CDR1 reads LGHNA; CDR2 reads YNFKEQ. Losses at the gene ends were 7 bases for V and 1 base for J; bases not matched to a gene: 13. Written as DNA, the CDR3 is TGTGCCAGCAAAGAATCTAGTGGAGCGGGGGGCACAGATACGCAGTATTTT. Protein product: CASKESSGAGGTDTQYF.

This clonotype was observed a few times. This sequence joins TRBV6-2 or TRBV6-3 and TRBJ2-3, with D possibly matching TRBD2 (5 bases). The V and J ends lost 6 bases and 4 bases respectively, with 8 bases between them. This CDR3 is built from 12 residues. The germline V gene encodes CDR1 MNHEY and CDR2 SVGEGT. CDR3 sequence (DNA): TGTGCCAGCAGAAAACTAGCAGATACGCAGTATTTT. Its translation is CASRKLADTQYF.

The rearrangement uses TRBV12-3 or TRBV12-4 and TRBJ1-5; the D gene is possibly TRBD1 (5 bases). CDR3 size: 14 residues. V dropped 7 bases and J dropped 3 bases, with 13 bases sitting between them. The CDR3 bases are TGTGCCAGCACTCGGGACGGCCACAATCAGCCCCAGCATTTT. Translating it yields CASTRDGHNQPQHF.

CDR3 loop: CSARDVNTEAFF. CDR3 DNA sequence: TGCAGTGCTAGAGATGTCAACACTGAAGCTTTCTTT. The chain carries TRBV20-1 and TRBJ1-1, with unresolved D. Germline CDR1 and CDR2: DFQATT and SNEGSKA (reference sequence). The CDR3 consists of 12 residues. Trimming removed 0 bases at V and 2 bases at J, with 4 bases between.

A few counts support this clonotype. J is TRBJ2-2 and V is TRBV5-8, with D tentatively TRBD1 (7 bases). CDR1 is SGHTS and CDR2 is YDEGEE in the germline V gene. The V gene lost 2 bases and the J gene lost 6 bases, with 17 bases spanning the gap. The length of the CDR3 is 16 residues. The CDR3 is CASSFRQGWEAGELFF. In DNA form, the CDR3 reads TGTGCCAGCAGCTTCCGACAGGGTTGGGAGGCCGGGGAGCTGTTTTTT.

This clonotype appeared a few times. The chain uses TRBV19 and TRBJ2-2, with D perhaps matching TRBD2 (6 bases). Germline V lookup: CDR1 LNHDA, CDR2 SQIVND (reference sequence). Trimming pared 2 bases from V and 4 bases from J, leaving 11 bases between. The CDR3 runs 15 residues. The DNA for the CDR3 is TGTGCCAGTAGTATAATAGGGAGGTTCACCGGGGAGCTGTTTTTT. This gives the protein CASSIIGRFTGELFF. Together with reference TRBV19 and TRBJ2-2, the CDR3 gives the full variable domain: DGGITQSPKYLFRKEGQNVTLSCEQNLNHDAMYWYRQDPGQGLRLIYYSQIVNDFQKGDIAEGYSVSREKKESFPLTVTSAQKNPTAFYLCASSIIGRFTGELFFGEGSRLTVL.

This clonotype was seen a handful of times. The chain carries TRBV6-5 and TRBJ1-2; D is ambiguous. The CDR3 extends over 16 amino acids. V lost 3 bases, J lost 0 bases, and 14 bases lay in between. Per germline, CDR1 MNHEY and CDR2 SVGAGI. CDR3 amino acids: CASSYVRANSNYGYTF. In DNA, the CDR3 is TGTGCCAGCAGTTATGTCAGAGCAAATTCTAACTATGGCTACACCTTC.

The table lists this clonotype with a few counts. CDR3 sequence (DNA): TGTGCCAGCTCACCACGAGCGGGGGGGCCCTACGAGCAGTACTTC. Its translation is CASSPRAGGPYEQYF. The chain has TRBV18 and TRBJ2-7; 10 bases line up with TRBD2. CDR3 length equals 15 residues. The J segment lost 2 bases and the V segment lost 1 base, leaving 2 bases of the junction unmatched. The V gene's germline CDR1 is KGHSH and CDR2 LQKENI.

This clonotype was detected ten times or more. J is TRBJ2-1 and V is TRBV7-3, with D unresolved. The length of the CDR3 is 12 residues. The germline V gene encodes CDR1 SGHTA and CDR2 FQGTGA. V lost 0 bases and J lost 6, with 3 bases in between. In DNA, the CDR3 is TGTGCCAGCAGCTTAACGGGCAATGAGCAGTTCTTC. Its protein is CASSLTGNEQFF.

The chain employs TRBV11-2 and TRBJ2-1; 8 bases map to TRBD1. Germline CDR1 reads SGHAT; CDR2 reads FQNNGV. The CDR3 covers 15 residues. The trim removed 2 bases at V and 5 bases at J, leaving 5 bases unmatched. CDR3: CASSLSGTGHNEQFF. CDR3 DNA sequence: TGTGCCAGCAGCTTATCGGGGACAGGACACAATGAGCAGTTCTTC.

This clonotype was seen many times. The chain is built from TRBV20-1 and TRBJ2-1, with 9 bases matching TRBD1. The junction had 7 bases not matched to a gene; V was cut back by 2 bases and J by 8 bases. The CDR3 is made up of 14 amino acids. From germline, CDR1 is DFQATT and CDR2 SNEGSKA (reference sequence). The CDR3 DNA reads TGCAGTGCTAGAACATCACAGGGGGCGGATGAGCAGTTCTTC. It yields the protein CSARTSQGADEQFF.

This clonotype has more than one count but fewer than ten. The rearrangement links TRBV6-2 or TRBV6-3 to TRBJ1-6, with a tentative D call TRBD1 (5 bases). Germline V CDR1 and CDR2: MNHEY, SVGEGT. There are 14 residues in the CDR3. V shed 2 bases and J shed 9 bases, with 11 bases lying between them. The CDR3 DNA reads TGTGCCAGCAGTTACCCCCGTGGGGGTTCACCCCTCCACTTT. Residues: CASSYPRGGSPLHF.

The CDR3 bases are TGCGCCAGCAGCTTGTATATCGGGCTGAATTCACCCCTCCACTTT. It encodes CASSLYIGLNSPLHF. The chain uses TRBV5-1 and TRBJ1-6, with unresolved D. This CDR3 contains 15 residues. Germline CDR1 SGHRS, CDR2 YFSETQ. V was shortened by 1 base and J by 7 bases, with 12 bases between the two germline ends. Filled out from reference TRBV5-1 and TRBJ1-6, the complete variable domain reads KAGVTQTPRYLIKTRGQQVTLSCSPISGHRSVSWYQQTPGQGLQFLFEYFSETQRNKGNFPGRFSGRQFSNSRSEMNVSTLELGDSALYLCASSLYIGLNSPLHFGNGTRLTVT.

This clonotype was found a few times. CDR3 in amino acids: CASSSSGTGIPDTQYF. The CDR3 region has the DNA TGTGCCAGCTCATCCTCCGGGACAGGGATACCAGATACGCAGTATTTT. This chain links TRBV18 with TRBJ2-3; 9 nucleotides match TRBD1. Germline V gene sequence: CDR1 KGHSH, CDR2 LQKENI. The CDR3 runs to 16 residues. V was pared by 5 bases and J by 4 bases, with 10 bases of the junction left unmatched.

In its sample, this clonotype was seen a few times. The rearrangement joins TRBV6-2 or TRBV6-3 to TRBJ1-5, with no clear D. Trimming removed 7 bases from V and 3 bases from J, with 13 bases in between. The CDR3 sequence is 14 residues long. Germline CDR1 is MNHEY and CDR2 is SVGEGT. CDR3 residues: CASNGWLLNQPQHF. The CDR3 region has the DNA TGTGCCAGCAATGGATGGCTCCTCAATCAGCCCCAGCATTTT.